This is a list of T cell receptor beta chains from one sample in a study of T cell changes during pregnancy in multiple sclerosis. Measured with immunoSEQ multiplex PCR; TCRdb has only the in-frame clones, and not every one. The sample comprises about 60,000 clones, 96% of which are singletons, and 2.5% rests with the top ten. Sequencing was performed on CD8+ T cells from peripheral blood mononuclear cells, taken after pregnancy. Source of these receptors: a female donor with multiple sclerosis, enrolled in a pregnancy study. Both conserved end residues are part of each CDR3. Fields, in order: CDR3 length, J gene, clone size, D gene, V gene, CDR3 protein, CDR3 DNA. The D gene is left open where the match is weak. Only part of the rows carry a size: once, few, many, or a class if the clone is expanded.

14,TRBJ2-7,.,TRBD1,TRBV2,CASRPGQGADEQYF,TGTGCCAGCAGACCTGGACAGGGGGCGGACGAGCAGTACTTC
14,TRBJ2-2,.,.,TRBV19,CASNDRTNTGELFF,TGTGCCAGTAACGACAGGACGAACACCGGGGAGCTGTTTTTT
16,TRBJ2-5,.,TRBD2,TRBV5-1,CASSLDSGRGMETQYF,TGCGCCAGCAGCTTGGATAGCGGGAGGGGAATGGAGACCCAGTACTTC
16,TRBJ1-1,.,.,TRBV9,CASSVGAGAMNTEAFF,TGTGCCAGCAGCGTAGGGGCAGGGGCCATGAACACTGAAGCTTTCTTT
13,TRBJ2-7,.,.,TRBV6-5,CASSYSQGNEQYF,TGTGCCAGCAGTTACTCACAGGGTAATGAGCAGTACTTC
16,TRBJ1-2,.,.,TRBV30,CAWSVDQYNAYYGYTF,TGTGCCTGGAGTGTAGATCAATACAACGCATATTATGGCTACACCTTC
15,TRBJ2-1,.,TRBD2,TRBV5-4,CASSTGTSGYNEQFF,TGTGCCAGCAGCACCGGGACTAGCGGATACAATGAGCAGTTCTTC
13,TRBJ2-1,once,TRBD2,TRBV29-1,CSVHSGSVNEQFF,TGCAGCGTCCATAGCGGGAGCGTCAATGAGCAGTTCTTC
12,TRBJ2-2,.,.,TRBV7-9,CATPPGTGELFF,TGTGCCACCCCCCCGGGCACCGGGGAGCTGTTTTTT
13,TRBJ2-7,.,.,TRBV10-3,CAIKASVIGKQYF,TGTGCCATCAAAGCTAGCGTAATTGGAAAGCAGTACTTC
16,TRBJ1-2,.,TRBD1,TRBV4-1,CASSHSRLTGGDGYTF,TGCGCCAGCAGCCATTCCCGCCTGACAGGGGGCGATGGCTACACCTTC
14,TRBJ2-3,.,TRBD2,TRBV4-2,CASSQAGGADTQYF,TGTGCCAGCAGCCAAGCGGGAGGGGCAGATACGCAGTATTTT
16,TRBJ2-7,.,TRBD2,TRBV4-1,CASSHSTSGSLSEQYF,TGCGCCAGCAGCCACTCCACTAGCGGGAGTCTGAGCGAGCAGTACTTC
15,TRBJ2-2,.,TRBD2,TRBV29-1,CSVVLAGDNTGELFF,TGCAGCGTTGTGTTAGCGGGAGACAACACCGGGGAGCTGTTTTTT
12,TRBJ2-2,.,.,TRBV27,CASSPRGGELFF,TGTGCCAGCAGCCCTCGGGGCGGGGAGCTGTTTTTT
13,TRBJ2-7,.,TRBD2,TRBV29-1,CSATLAGGGEQYF,TGCAGCGCAACACTAGCGGGAGGAGGCGAGCAGTACTTC
13,TRBJ2-7,.,.,TRBV2,CASRNSEGYEQYF,TGTGCCAGCAGGAATAGCGAGGGCTACGAGCAGTACTTC
14,TRBJ2-1,.,.,TRBV27,CASSFVTPYNEQFF,TGTGCCAGCAGTTTTGTCACACCATACAATGAGCAGTTCTTC
19,TRBJ2-3,.,TRBD2,TRBV27,CASSTQTSGRDWGEDTQYF,TGTGCCAGCAGTACCCAGACTAGCGGGAGGGATTGGGGTGAAGATACGCAGTATTTT
15,TRBJ2-3,.,TRBD2,TRBV7-9,CASSLASGTTDTQYF,TGTGCCAGCAGCTTAGCTAGCGGGACTACAGATACGCAGTATTTT
15,TRBJ2-7,.,TRBD1,TRBV30,CAWSDRGRGSYEQYF,TGTGCCTGGAGTGACAGGGGTCGGGGATCCTACGAGCAGTACTTC
17,TRBJ2-7,.,.,TRBV14,CASSQDVGITGFHEQYF,TGTGCCAGCAGCCAAGACGTCGGGATAACTGGCTTCCACGAGCAGTACTTC
13,TRBJ2-5,.,.,TRBV19,CASSIYEEETQYF,TGTGCCAGTAGTATCTACGAGGAGGAGACCCAGTACTTC
16,TRBJ1-4,.,TRBD1,TRBV4-3,CASSQDPGQVNEKLFF,TGCGCCAGCAGCCAAGACCCCGGACAGGTGAATGAAAAACTGTTTTTT
14,TRBJ2-2,.,TRBD2,TRBV27,CASSLGLAIGELFF,TGTGCCAGCAGTTTGGGACTAGCGATCGGGGAGCTGTTTTTT
12,TRBJ1-2,.,.,TRBV6-1,CASRDRGRGYTF,TGTGCCAGCAGGGACAGAGGACGTGGCTACACCTTC
14,TRBJ1-1,.,.,TRBV29-1,CSVEDDSLNTEAFF,TGCAGCGTTGAAGACGACAGCTTGAACACTGAAGCTTTCTTT
15,TRBJ1-5,.,TRBD1,TRBV30,CAWSGGTGSNQPQHF,TGTGCCTGGAGTGGCGGGACAGGTAGCAATCAGCCCCAGCATTTT
16,TRBJ2-5,.,TRBD1,TRBV4-1,CASSQDLPGQGGTQYF,TGCGCCAGCAGCCAAGATTTACCGGGACAGGGAGGTACCCAGTACTTC
16,TRBJ2-7,.,.,TRBV14,CASSARRGWGYYEQYF,TGTGCCAGCAGCGCTCGTCGGGGTTGGGGTTACTACGAGCAGTACTTC
15,TRBJ1-5,.,.,TRBV19,CASTPWGGSNQPQHF,TGTGCCAGTACCCCCTGGGGGGGGTCCAATCAGCCCCAGCATTTT
16,TRBJ2-3,.,TRBD2,TRBV29-1,CSVEGVSGGLPGTQYF,TGCAGCGTTGAAGGTGTTAGCGGGGGTCTACCGGGTACGCAGTATTTT
12,TRBJ1-1,.,.,TRBV27,CASRLGGTEAFF,TGTGCCAGCAGACTAGGGGGCACTGAAGCTTTCTTT
14,TRBJ1-4,once,.,TRBV28,CASTEQGVNEKLFF,TGTGCCAGCACCGAACAGGGCGTCAATGAAAAACTGTTTTTT
19,TRBJ2-1,.,TRBD2,TRBV5-1,CASSHRTSTIGTLGNEQFF,TGCGCCAGCAGCCACCGGACTAGCACCATAGGGACTCTGGGAAATGAGCAGTTCTTC
15,TRBJ2-7,.,TRBD1,TRBV19,CASSIAGQGVYEQYF,TGTGCCAGTAGTATCGCGGGACAGGGGGTCTACGAGCAGTACTTC
14,TRBJ2-7,.,TRBD2,TRBV19,CASSHSGRSYEQYF,TGTGCCAGTAGTCACAGCGGGAGGTCCTACGAGCAGTACTTC
16,TRBJ1-2,.,TRBD1,TRBV7-2,CASSLGTGTGGYGYTF,TGTGCCAGCAGCTTAGGGACAGGGACAGGGGGCTATGGCTACACCTTC
15,TRBJ1-5,.,.,TRBV27,CASRRYPGDDQPQHF,TGTGCCAGCAGGCGTTACCCAGGGGACGATCAGCCCCAGCATTTT
15,TRBJ2-7,.,.,TRBV19,CASSTNPGHGYEQYF,TGTGCCAGTAGTACTAACCCAGGGCATGGATACGAGCAGTACTTC
15,TRBJ2-2,.,TRBD1,TRBV25-1,CASSDQGGIWGELFF,TGTGCCAGCAGTGATCAAGGGGGCATATGGGGGGAGCTGTTTTTT
15,TRBJ2-3,.,TRBD1,TRBV9,CASSPPGQGTDTQYF,TGTGCCAGCAGCCCCCCGGGACAGGGCACAGATACGCAGTATTTT
17,TRBJ1-5,.,.,TRBV28,CASSFGSGVGSNQPQHF,TGTGCCAGCAGTTTTGGTTCGGGGGTGGGGAGCAATCAGCCCCAGCATTTT
14,TRBJ2-1,.,TRBD2,TRBV2,CATLAGAQYNEQFF,TGTGCCACCCTAGCGGGAGCGCAATACAATGAGCAGTTCTTC
12,TRBJ1-1,.,.,TRBV5-4,CASSLGASEAFF,TGTGCCAGCAGCTTAGGAGCGAGTGAAGCTTTCTTT
14,TRBJ1-1,.,TRBD1,TRBV7-9,CASSSRDRDTEAFF,TGTGCCAGCAGCTCCCGGGACAGGGACACTGAAGCTTTCTTT
15,TRBJ2-5,.,.,TRBV4-1,CASSQGEKIQETQYF,TGCGCCAGCAGCCAAGGAGAAAAGATACAAGAGACCCAGTACTTC
15,TRBJ1-2,.,TRBD1,TRBV4-2,CASSQADRGDYGYTF,TGTGCCAGCAGCCAAGCTGACAGGGGAGACTATGGCTACACCTTC
14,TRBJ2-5,.,.,TRBV9,CASSLHDSQETQYF,TGTGCCAGCAGCCTACATGACTCACAAGAGACCCAGTACTTC
16,TRBJ2-7,once,.,TRBV4-1,CASSQEGGRRSYEQYF,TGCGCCAGCAGCCAAGAAGGAGGGAGGAGGTCCTACGAGCAGTACTTC
13,TRBJ1-2,.,TRBD1,TRBV28,CASSPTGAYGYTF,TGTGCCAGCAGTCCGACAGGGGCCTATGGCTACACCTTC
14,TRBJ2-6,.,.,TRBV29-1,CSVVSRSGANVLTF,TGCAGCGTTGTCTCCCGGTCTGGGGCCAACGTCCTGACTTTC
16,TRBJ2-7,.,TRBD2,TRBV13,CASSSNSGLAGHEQYF,TGTGCCAGCAGCTCTAATTCGGGACTAGCGGGACACGAGCAGTACTTC
13,TRBJ2-1,.,.,TRBV9,CASSVALYNEQFF,TGTGCCAGCAGCGTAGCCCTCTACAATGAGCAGTTCTTC
16,TRBJ2-7,.,.,TRBV15,CATSRDLLASDYEQYF,TGTGCCACCAGCAGAGATTTATTAGCGAGTGACTACGAGCAGTACTTC